The TCR beta chain under discussion was sequenced for a study of T cells in women clearing cervical HPV infection. With regard to this clone: With the read ending 3 residues before the CDR3 end, the germline J gene is used to fill in that end.

Method: immunoSEQ multiplex PCR; TCRdb's copy keeps in-frame clones and lacks some. The listing contains 45,000 to 55,000 clones. Germline-derived CDR1 and CDR2 are SGHRS and YFSETQ. The CDR3 has 15 amino acids. V trimming: 0 bases; J trimming: 0 bases; junction bases outside the gene matches: 3. The receptor was isolated from a woman aged 18 to 75 with a cervical HPV16 infection that either progressed to CIN3+ or cleared (not recorded which). The chain couples TRBV5-1 to TRBJ2-7, with 7 bases lining up with TRBD2. Sequencing was carried out using blood buffy coat. CDR3 protein: CASSLGGRGSYEQYF. The sequenced part of the CDR3 DNA is TGCGCCAGCAGCTTGGGCGGGAGAGGCTCCTACGAG.